A single sample gave rise to the 30 T cell receptor beta chains below, sequenced in a study of human T cells and chemical hapten exposure. TCRdb itself ran the RACE reads through MiXCR, one entry per CDR3 protein. The table shows around 350,000 distinct CDR3 sequences, with approximately 5.8% occurring only once. Specified time point: pre-sensitization, week 0. Treatment in this sample: therapeutic diphenylcyclopropenone sensitization with weekly scalp DPC. Sequencing was performed on whole blood, taken in connection with sensitization to the hapten diphenylcyclopropenone (DPC). The receptors shown here come from a woman younger than 35 with alopecia areata. Some clones in this sample may be carry-over from other donors' samples.

This clonotype was seen a few times. V is TRBV4-2 and J is TRBJ2-5, with D possibly TRBD2 on 6 matching bases. This CDR3 contains 15 residues. In germline, CDR1 is LGHNA, CDR2 YNFKEQ. The V end lost 4 bases, the J end lost 2 bases, and 14 bases lay between the germline ends. For the CDR3, the DNA is TGTGCCAGCAGCCTGGAACGGGACTTACAAGAGACCCAGTACTTC. Translating gives CASSLERDLQETQYF.

This clonotype has ten or more counts. The rearrangement uses TRBV28 and TRBJ1-2; D call uncertain. The CDR3 length is 14 residues. From germline, CDR1 is MDHEN and CDR2 SYDVKM. Trimming shortened V by 6 bases and J by 4 bases, and 15 bases separated the two germline ends. Here the CDR3 reads CASSNGPTPYGYTF. The CDR3 coding sequence is TGTGCCAGCAGCAATGGACCGACCCCCTATGGCTACACCTTC.

This clonotype was found many times. The CDR3 coding sequence is TGTGCCAGCAGTTTGTGGACAGATCGTGGCTACACCTTC. Protein sequence: CASSLWTDRGYTF. The chain carries TRBV6-2 or TRBV6-3 and TRBJ1-2; tentatively, D is TRBD1 (6 bases). Germline assignment: CDR1 MNHEY and CDR2 SVGEGT. Trimming removed 4 bases at V and 7 bases at J, with 13 bases between. The CDR3 runs 13 residues.

This clonotype has only a few counts. This chain uses TRBV28 with TRBJ2-7; tentatively, D is TRBD1 or TRBD2 (5 bases each). This CDR3 comprises 15 residues. From germline, CDR1 is MDHEN and CDR2 SYDVKM. The V end was cut by 4 bases, the J end by 2 bases, with 15 bases between. The CDR3 spells CASSSSRDGTYEQYF. The CDR3 DNA sequence: TGTGCCAGCAGTTCCAGCCGGGACGGAACCTACGAGCAGTACTTC.

This clonotype has ten or more counts. The chain employs TRBV28 and TRBJ2-6, with D perhaps matching TRBD1 (5 bases). V was shortened by 5 bases and J by 0 bases, with 11 bases between the two germline ends. The CDR3 is made up of 16 amino acids. Germline V lookup: CDR1 MDHEN, CDR2 SYDVKM. In DNA, the CDR3 is TGTGCCAGCAGTATGGCAGGGCGCTCTGGGGCCAACGTCCTGACTTTC. Amino acid sequence: CASSMAGRSGANVLTF.

V and J are TRBV11-3 and TRBJ2-7, with TRBD2 matching over 8 bases. With V trimmed by 0 bases and J by 7 bases, 11 bases remained unmatched. Germline CDR1 is SGHNT and CDR2 is YENEEA. The CDR3 loop spans 16 amino acids. The CDR3 region is CASSLDGAGAAGEQYF. The CDR3 nucleotides read TGTGCCAGCAGCTTAGACGGAGCGGGGGCCGCGGGGGAGCAGTACTTC.

This clonotype was found many times. V usage is TRBV4-2 and J usage is TRBJ2-1; 9 bases fit TRBD1. The CDR3 is 15 residues long. Losses at the gene ends were 3 bases for V and 5 bases for J; bases not matched to a gene: 5. Germline V gene sequence: CDR1 LGHNA, CDR2 YNFKEQ. CDR3 amino acids: CASSHRGDRDNEQFF. The DNA of the CDR3 is TGTGCCAGCAGCCACCGCGGGGACAGGGACAATGAGCAGTTCTTC.

This clonotype was seen repeatedly, ten times or more. The V call is TRBV7-9, the J call TRBJ1-1, with 8 nucleotides matching TRBD1. The CDR3 consists of 14 residues. J was trimmed by 7 bases and V by 4 bases; bases with no gene match: 8. Looked up from germline, CDR1 is SEHNR and CDR2 is FQNEAQ (reference sequence). CDR3 nucleotides: TGTGCCAGCAGCTCCTATGACAGGGGATATGAAGCTTTCTTT. This encodes CASSSYDRGYEAFF.

To note about this clonotype: Given a much more abundant clone one base away, this may be a read error. The gene calls are TRBV6-2 or TRBV6-3 and TRBJ1-4, with unresolved D. Per germline, CDR1 MNHEY and CDR2 SVGEGT. The CDR3 has 14 residues. The DNA of the CDR3 is TGTGCCAGCACCCCGTACGGGGTAAAGGAAAAACTGTATTTT. Its protein is CASTPYGVKEKLYF.

This clonotype was found many times. This sequence joins TRBV7-9 and TRBJ1-6, with 11 positions matching TRBD1. CDR3 length equals 15 residues. The germline CDR1 and CDR2 sequences are SEHNR and FQNEAQ (reference sequence). The junction had 6 bases not matched to a gene; V was cut back by 4 bases and J by 10 bases. The CDR3 is CASSSWTGGSSPLHF. CDR3 DNA: TGTGCCAGCAGCTCCTGGACAGGGGGCTCATCACCCCTCCACTTT. Full variable domain (rest looked up from reference TRBV7-9 and TRBJ1-6): DTGVSQNPRHKITKRGQNVTFRCDPISEHNRLYWYRQTLGQGPEFLTYFQNEAQLEKSRLLSDRFSAERPKGSFSTLEIQRTEQGDSAMYLCASSSWTGGSSPLHFGNGTRLTVT.

This chain links TRBV20-1 with TRBJ2-2, with a possible D match to TRBD2 (6 bases). The V end was cut by 5 bases, the J end by 3 bases, with 10 bases between. This CDR3 is 13 amino acids long. The V gene's germline CDR1 is DFQATT and CDR2 SNEGSKA (reference sequence). CDR3 in amino acids: CSARGDYTGELFF. In DNA form, the CDR3 reads TGCAGTGCTCGCGGGGATTACACCGGGGAGCTGTTTTTT.

The chain employs TRBV10-3 and TRBJ1-2; 7 bases fit TRBD1. Germline-derived CDR1 and CDR2 are ENHRY and SYGVKD. Trimming at V came to 7 bases and at J to 2 bases, leaving 10 bases not matched to a gene. The CDR3 extends over 15 amino acids. The CDR3 sequence: CAITLNDRANYGYTF. DNA of the CDR3: TGTGCCATCACCCTGAATGACAGGGCCAACTATGGCTACACCTTC.

This clonotype has a handful of counts. The V and J genes are TRBV12-3 or TRBV12-4 and TRBJ1-4; D may be TRBD1 (5 bases). V shed 4 bases and J shed 7 bases, with 19 bases lying between them. CDR3 length: 16 amino acids. CDR3 bases: TGTGCCAGCAGTTCCACCCAGGGATTAATTGGTGAAAAACTGTTTTTT. Encoded protein: CASSSTQGLIGEKLFF.

This clonotype came up many times. The V call is TRBV9, the J call TRBJ2-6, with D perhaps assigned TRBD1 or TRBD2 (6 bases each). V was clipped by 3 bases and J by 0 bases, with 13 bases between them. CDR3 length: 17 amino acids. Germline V lookup: CDR1 SGDLS, CDR2 YYNGEE. The CDR3 bases are TGTGCCAGCAGCGCCCGCGGGACACTCTCTGGGGCCAACGTCCTGACTTTC. Its protein is CASSARGTLSGANVLTF.

The V and J genes are TRBV4-1 and TRBJ1-5; TRBD1 matches at 9 bases. This CDR3 region has 14 residues. V shed 9 bases and J 6 bases; nucleotides not matched to a gene: 9. Germline values: CDR1 MGHRA, CDR2 YSYEKL. CDR3 sequence (DNA): TGCGCCAGTTCCGGGACAGGGAGTCTTCAGCCCCAGCATTTT. Its protein product is CASSGTGSLQPQHF.

This clonotype was observed a handful of times. This chain connects TRBV4-1 to TRBJ2-1; D gene ambiguous. From germline, CDR1 is MGHRA and CDR2 YSYEKL. V shed 0 bases and J shed 7 bases, with 10 bases lying between them. The CDR3 is made up of 14 amino acids. The CDR3 DNA follows: TGCGCCAGCAGCCAAGATACGAGTCGGAATGAGCAGTTCTTC. Translated, it gives CASSQDTSRNEQFF.

The chain carries TRBV19 and TRBJ1-5; perhaps TRBD1 as D (5 bases). Looked up from germline, CDR1 is LNHDA and CDR2 is SQIVND (reference sequence). V lost 3 bases, J lost 6 bases, and 12 bases lay in between. This CDR3 is built from 14 residues. CDR3 sequence reads: CASSIQGWSQPQHF. CDR3 DNA: TGTGCCAGTAGTATTCAGGGTTGGTCTCAGCCCCAGCATTTT. Full variable domain (remainder filled in from reference TRBV19 and TRBJ1-5): DGGITQSPKYLFRKEGQNVTLSCEQNLNHDAMYWYRQDPGQGLRLIYYSQIVNDFQKGDIAEGYSVSREKKESFPLTVTSAQKNPTAFYLCASSIQGWSQPQHFGDGTRLSIL.

The chain couples TRBV5-6 to TRBJ2-3; 8 bases agree with TRBD2. Germline-derived CDR1 and CDR2 are SGHDT and YYEEEE. The CDR3 is 16 residues long. V was pared by 2 bases and J by 7 bases, with 12 bases of the junction left unmatched. CDR3 residues: CASSLDPSGGAHTQYF. In nucleotides, the CDR3 is TGTGCCAGCAGCTTAGACCCCTCCGGGGGGGCTCATACGCAGTATTTT.

This chain uses TRBV6-1 with TRBJ2-7; TRBD2 aligns across 10 bases. The CDR3 runs 17 residues. The V segment lost 4 bases and the J segment 3 bases; nucleotides outside the gene matches: 12. Looked up from germline, CDR1 is MNHNS and CDR2 is SASEGT. As DNA, the CDR3 is TGTGCCAGCAGTGGGAGGGAGCGGGGGGGCCGGGTCTACGAGCAGTACTTC. Translating it yields CASSGRERGGRVYEQYF.

This clonotype has ten or more counts. In DNA form, the CDR3 reads TGTGCCAGCAGTGGTCAGTCGAACACTGAAGCTTTCTTT. It specifies CASSGQSNTEAFF. The chain carries TRBV6-1 and TRBJ1-1; D not resolved. CDR1 is MNHNS, CDR2 SASEGT, per germline. The V end was cut by 4 bases, the J end by 1 base, with 7 bases between. The CDR3 sequence is 13 residues long.

This chain links TRBV12-3 or TRBV12-4 with TRBJ1-6; possible D gene TRBD1, 6 bases. V dropped 5 bases and J dropped 10 bases, with 12 bases sitting between them. The CDR3 is 13 amino acids. The CDR3 here is CASSPDRHSPLHF. The CDR3 DNA follows: TGTGCCAGCAGTCCAGACAGGCACTCACCCCTCCACTTT.

This clonotype was counted ten times or more. This sequence joins TRBV27 and TRBJ2-7, with a weak D call TRBD1 (6 bases). Germline CDR1 and CDR2: MNHEY and SMNVEV (reference sequence). CDR3 length: 14 amino acids. V was clipped by 6 bases and J by 0 bases, with 12 bases between them. CDR3 amino acids: CASSRRDTSYEQYF. CDR3 sequence (DNA): TGTGCCAGCAGCCGCCGGGACACCTCCTACGAGCAGTACTTC.

This clonotype was found many times. This rearrangement joins TRBV6-5 to TRBJ1-5, with D perhaps TRBD1 (6 bases). Trimming removed 6 bases from V and 3 bases from J, with 12 bases in between. Looked up from germline, CDR1 is MNHEY and CDR2 is SVGAGI. The CDR3 contains 14 residues. The CDR3 DNA reads as TGTGCCAGCAGCTCGAGGGGGTTCAATCAGCCCCAGCATTTT. This encodes CASSSRGFNQPQHF.

This sequence joins TRBV10-3 and TRBJ1-2; TRBD1 might be the D (6 bases). Germline CDR1 is ENHRY and CDR2 is SYGVKD. The CDR3 has 12 amino acids. CDR3 nucleotide sequence: TGTGCTTCCGGGGGGACACCGTATGGCTACACCTTC. Residues: CASGGTPYGYTF.

The genes are TRBV6-5 and TRBJ1-4, with D maybe TRBD1 (5 bases). The CDR3 is made up of 14 amino acids. V was shortened by 7 bases and J by 7 bases, with 16 bases between the two germline ends. The V gene's germline CDR1 is MNHEY and CDR2 SVGAGI. CDR3 residues: CASTTGRGREKLFF. The CDR3 DNA reads TGTGCCAGCACCACGGGGAGGGGACGTGAAAAACTGTTTTTT.

The table lists this clonotype with many counts. The V gene is TRBV6-2 or TRBV6-3, the J gene TRBJ1-1; tentative D call: TRBD1 (6 bases). Germline values: CDR1 MNHEY, CDR2 SVGEGT. Trimming left V 2 bases short and J 7 bases short, with 8 bases between. This CDR3 comprises 12 residues. CDR3 sequence: CASSYEGDEAFF. The CDR3 DNA follows: TGTGCCAGCAGTTACGAGGGGGATGAAGCTTTCTTT.

The J gene is TRBJ1-6, the V gene TRBV7-2; maybe TRBD1 (6 bases). This CDR3 region has 15 residues. The V gene's germline CDR1 is SGHTA and CDR2 FQGNSA. V was shortened by 4 bases and J by 5 bases, with 12 bases between the two germline ends. CDR3 in DNA: TGTGCCAGCAGCTCAGGACAGAGAAATAATTCACCCCTCCACTTT. It specifies CASSSGQRNNSPLHF. Full variable domain (rest looked up from reference TRBV7-2 and TRBJ1-6): GAGVSQSPSNKVTEKGKDVELRCDPISGHTALYWYRQSLGQGLEFLIYFQGNSAPDKSGLPSDRFSAERTGGSVSTLTIQRTQQEDSAVYLCASSSGQRNNSPLHFGNGTRLTVT.

The V call is TRBV28, the J call TRBJ2-3; D could derive from TRBD1 or TRBD2 (5 bases each). The CDR3 contains 14 residues. Trimming shortened V by 7 bases and J by 0 bases, and 11 bases separated the two germline ends. CDR1 is MDHEN, CDR2 SYDVKM, per germline. Here the CDR3 reads CASIRDLSTDTQYF. The DNA of the CDR3 is TGTGCCAGCATTCGGGACCTAAGCACAGATACGCAGTATTTT. Filled out from reference TRBV28 and TRBJ2-3, the complete variable domain reads DVKVTQSSRYLVKRTGEKVFLECVQDMDHENMFWYRQDPGLGLRLIYFSYDVKMKEKGDIPEGYSVSREKKERFSLILESASTNQTSMYLCASIRDLSTDTQYFGPGTRLTVL.

This clonotype was observed many times. V gene TRBV19 combines with J gene TRBJ2-7; weak D call: TRBD1 (6 bases). Germline lookup yields CDR1 LNHDA and CDR2 SQIVND (reference sequence). V was trimmed by 5 bases and J by 4 bases, leaving 9 bases between them. This CDR3 spans 12 amino acids. The CDR3 loop reads CASSGGRYEQYF. CDR3 nucleotides: TGTGCCAGTAGTGGGGGCCGGTACGAGCAGTACTTC.

Ten or more counts support this clonotype. This chain links TRBV6-2 or TRBV6-3 with TRBJ2-3; D may correspond to TRBD1 or TRBD2 (5 bases each). Trimming stripped 8 bases from V and 4 bases from J, with 28 bases between. Germline V lookup: CDR1 MNHEY, CDR2 SVGEGT. The CDR3 consists of 18 residues. CDR3 in DNA: TGTGCCAGCGCCTACCCCACCTTCTGGGGGACGGAGGCAGATACGCAGTATTTT. Translated: CASAYPTFWGTEADTQYF.